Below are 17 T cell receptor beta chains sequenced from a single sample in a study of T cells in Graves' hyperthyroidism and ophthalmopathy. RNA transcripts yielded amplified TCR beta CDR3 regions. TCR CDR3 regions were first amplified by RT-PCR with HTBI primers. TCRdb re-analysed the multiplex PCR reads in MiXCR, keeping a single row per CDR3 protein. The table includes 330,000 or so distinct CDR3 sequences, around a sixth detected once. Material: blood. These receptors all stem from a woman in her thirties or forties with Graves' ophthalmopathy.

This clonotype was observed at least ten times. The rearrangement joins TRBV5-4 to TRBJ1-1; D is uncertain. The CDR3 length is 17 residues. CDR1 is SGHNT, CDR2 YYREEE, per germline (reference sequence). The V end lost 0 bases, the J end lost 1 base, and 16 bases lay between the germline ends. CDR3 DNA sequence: TGTGCCAGCAGCTTGGAACGGGCCCCCACAACGAACACTGAAGCTTTCTTT. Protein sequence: CASSLERAPTTNTEAFF.

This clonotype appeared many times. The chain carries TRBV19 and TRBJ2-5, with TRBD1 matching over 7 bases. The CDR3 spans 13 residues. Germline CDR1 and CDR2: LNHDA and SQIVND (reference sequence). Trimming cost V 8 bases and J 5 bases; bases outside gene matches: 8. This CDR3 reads CASRRTGGETQYF. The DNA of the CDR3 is TGTGCCAGTCGCCGGACAGGTGGGGAGACCCAGTACTTC. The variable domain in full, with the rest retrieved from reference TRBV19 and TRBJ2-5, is DGGITQSPKYLFRKEGQNVTLSCEQNLNHDAMYWYRQDPGQGLRLIYYSQIVNDFQKGDIAEGYSVSREKKESFPLTVTSAQKNPTAFYLCASRRTGGETQYFGPGTRLLVL.

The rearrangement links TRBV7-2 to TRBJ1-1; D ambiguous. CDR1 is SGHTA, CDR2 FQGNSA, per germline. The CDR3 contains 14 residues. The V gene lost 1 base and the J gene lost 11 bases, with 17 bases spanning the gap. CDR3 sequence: CASSLGSDPGLAFF. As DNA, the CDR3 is TGTGCCAGCAGCTTAGGGTCAGACCCGGGCCTGGCTTTCTTT.

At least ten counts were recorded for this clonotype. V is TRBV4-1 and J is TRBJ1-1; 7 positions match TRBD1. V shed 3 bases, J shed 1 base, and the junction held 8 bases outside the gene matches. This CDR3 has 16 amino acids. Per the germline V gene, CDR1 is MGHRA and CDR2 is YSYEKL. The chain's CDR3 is CASSHGDRVGNTEAFF. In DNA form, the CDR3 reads TGCGCCAGCAGCCACGGTGACAGGGTGGGGAACACTGAAGCTTTCTTT.

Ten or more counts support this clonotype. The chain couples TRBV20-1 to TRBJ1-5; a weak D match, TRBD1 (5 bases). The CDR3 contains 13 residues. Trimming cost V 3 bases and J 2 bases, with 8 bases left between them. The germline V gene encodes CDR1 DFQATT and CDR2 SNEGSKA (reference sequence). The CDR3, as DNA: TGCAGTGCTAGCCGGGGGGGCAATCAGCCCCAGCATTTT. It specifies CSASRGGNQPQHF.

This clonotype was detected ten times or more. The CDR3 DNA sequence: TGTGCCAGTAGTATCCTACTAGCGGGAGAACAAGAGACCCAGTACTTC. Protein: CASSILLAGEQETQYF. The rearrangement joins TRBV19 to TRBJ2-5, with TRBD2 matching over 11 bases. The CDR3 length is 16 residues. Germline V lookup: CDR1 LNHDA, CDR2 SQIVND (reference sequence). V gave up 3 bases and J gave up 2 bases; unmatched junction bases: 5.

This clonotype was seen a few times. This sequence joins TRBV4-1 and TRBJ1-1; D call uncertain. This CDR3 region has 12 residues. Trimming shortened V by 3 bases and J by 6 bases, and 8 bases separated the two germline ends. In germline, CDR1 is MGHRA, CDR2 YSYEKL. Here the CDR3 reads CASSQTGAEAFF. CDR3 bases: TGCGCCAGCAGCCAGACCGGGGCTGAAGCTTTCTTT.

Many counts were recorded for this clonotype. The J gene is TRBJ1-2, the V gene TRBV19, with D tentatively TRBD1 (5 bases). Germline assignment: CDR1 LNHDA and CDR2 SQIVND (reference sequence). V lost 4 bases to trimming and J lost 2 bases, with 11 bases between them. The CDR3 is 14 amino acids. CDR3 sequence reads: CASSTPRGNYGYTF. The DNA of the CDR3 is TGTGCCAGTAGTACCCCCCGGGGGAACTATGGCTACACCTTC.

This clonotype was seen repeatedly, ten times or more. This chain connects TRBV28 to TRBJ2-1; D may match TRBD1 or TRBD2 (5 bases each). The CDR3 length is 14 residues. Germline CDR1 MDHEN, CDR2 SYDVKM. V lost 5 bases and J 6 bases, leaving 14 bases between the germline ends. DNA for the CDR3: TGTGCCAGCAGTCAGGGACGTCTCCCCAATGAGCAGTTCTTC. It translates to CASSQGRLPNEQFF. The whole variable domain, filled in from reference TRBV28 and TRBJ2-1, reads DVKVTQSSRYLVKRTGEKVFLECVQDMDHENMFWYRQDPGLGLRLIYFSYDVKMKEKGDIPEGYSVSREKKERFSLILESASTNQTSMYLCASSQGRLPNEQFFGPGTRLTVL.

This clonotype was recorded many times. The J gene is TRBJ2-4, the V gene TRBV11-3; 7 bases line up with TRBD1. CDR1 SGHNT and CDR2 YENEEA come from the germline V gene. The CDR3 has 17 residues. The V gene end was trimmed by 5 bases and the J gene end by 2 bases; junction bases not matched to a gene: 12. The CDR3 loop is CASSPGPGRGTKNIQYF. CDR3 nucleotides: TGTGCCAGCAGCCCCGGTCCCGGCAGGGGGACCAAAAACATTCAGTACTTC.

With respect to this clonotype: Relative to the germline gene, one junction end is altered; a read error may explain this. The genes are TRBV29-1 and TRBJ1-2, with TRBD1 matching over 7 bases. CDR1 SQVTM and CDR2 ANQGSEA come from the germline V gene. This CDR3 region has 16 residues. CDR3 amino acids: CSVGELLVGGYYGYIF. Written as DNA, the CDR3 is TGCAGCGTTGGCGAGTTGTTGGTAGGGGGCTACTATGGCTACATCTTC.

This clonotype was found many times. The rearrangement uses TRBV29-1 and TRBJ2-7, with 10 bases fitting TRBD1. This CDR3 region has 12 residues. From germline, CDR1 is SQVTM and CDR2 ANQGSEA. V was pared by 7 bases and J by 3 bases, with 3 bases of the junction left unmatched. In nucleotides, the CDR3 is TGCAGCGCCGGGGACAGGGGCTACGAGCAGTACTTC. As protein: CSAGDRGYEQYF.

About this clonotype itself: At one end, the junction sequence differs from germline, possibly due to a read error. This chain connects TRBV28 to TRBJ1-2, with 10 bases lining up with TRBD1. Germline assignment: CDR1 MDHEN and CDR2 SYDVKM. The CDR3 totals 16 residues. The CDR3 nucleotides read TGTGCCATCAGTTCTGGACAGGGGGGGTCTAACTATGGCTACACCTTC. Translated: CAISSGQGGSNYGYTF.

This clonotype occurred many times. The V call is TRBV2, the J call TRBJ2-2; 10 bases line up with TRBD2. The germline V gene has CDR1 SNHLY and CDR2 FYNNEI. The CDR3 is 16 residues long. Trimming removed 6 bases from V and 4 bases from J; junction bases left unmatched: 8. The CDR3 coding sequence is TGTGCCAGCAGGAGCGGGAGGGCCGGTGGCACCGGGGAGCTGTTTTTT. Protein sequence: CASRSGRAGGTGELFF.

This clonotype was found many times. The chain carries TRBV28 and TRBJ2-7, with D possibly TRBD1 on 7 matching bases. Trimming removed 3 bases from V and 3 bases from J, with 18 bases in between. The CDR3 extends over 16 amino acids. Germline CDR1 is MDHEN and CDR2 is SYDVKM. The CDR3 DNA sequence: TGTGCCAGCAGTTTCCGCGGGACAGCGATTTACTACGAGCAGTACTTC. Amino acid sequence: CASSFRGTAIYYEQYF.

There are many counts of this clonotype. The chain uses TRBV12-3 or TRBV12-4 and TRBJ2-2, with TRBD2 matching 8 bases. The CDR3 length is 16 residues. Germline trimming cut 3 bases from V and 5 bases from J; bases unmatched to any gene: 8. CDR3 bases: TGTGCCAGCAGTTTCGGGCTAGCGGGTTCGACCGGGGAGCTGTTTTTT. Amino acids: CASSFGLAGSTGELFF.

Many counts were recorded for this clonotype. In nucleotides, the CDR3 is TGTGCCACCACCGGGACAGATGACTACGAGCAGTACTTC. The encoded protein is CATTGTDDYEQYF. The V gene is TRBV28, the J gene TRBJ2-7; the match to TRBD1 covers 7 bases. In germline, CDR1 is MDHEN, CDR2 SYDVKM. V trimming: 10 bases; J trimming: 3 bases; junction bases outside the gene matches: 9. CDR3 length: 13 residues.